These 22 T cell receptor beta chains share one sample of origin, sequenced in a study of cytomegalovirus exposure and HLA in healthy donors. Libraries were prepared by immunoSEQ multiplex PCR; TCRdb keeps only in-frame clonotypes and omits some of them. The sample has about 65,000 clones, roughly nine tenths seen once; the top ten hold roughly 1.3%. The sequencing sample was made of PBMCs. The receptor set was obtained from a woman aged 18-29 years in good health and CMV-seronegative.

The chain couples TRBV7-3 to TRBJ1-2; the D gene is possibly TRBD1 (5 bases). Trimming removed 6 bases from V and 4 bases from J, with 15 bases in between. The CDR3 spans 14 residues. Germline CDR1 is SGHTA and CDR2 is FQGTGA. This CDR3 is CASSPGDGVYGYTF. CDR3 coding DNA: TGTGCCAGCAGTCCGGGGGACGGAGTCTATGGCTACACCTTC.

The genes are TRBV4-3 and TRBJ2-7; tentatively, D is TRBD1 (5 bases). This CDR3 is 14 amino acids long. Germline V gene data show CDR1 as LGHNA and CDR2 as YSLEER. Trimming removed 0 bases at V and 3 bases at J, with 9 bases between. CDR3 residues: CASSQDRQYYEQYF. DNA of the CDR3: TGCGCCAGCAGCCAAGATCGACAGTACTACGAGCAGTACTTC.

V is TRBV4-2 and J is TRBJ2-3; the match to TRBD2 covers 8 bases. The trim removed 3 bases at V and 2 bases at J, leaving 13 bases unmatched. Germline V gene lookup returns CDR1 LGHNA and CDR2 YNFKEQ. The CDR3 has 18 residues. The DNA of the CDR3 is TGTGCCAGCAGCCAGGACCTGACTAGCGCTGGAAACACAGATACGCAGTATTTT. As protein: CASSQDLTSAGNTDTQYF.

In DNA form, the CDR3 reads TGTGCCAGCACCTCCCTACGGGGGGGTGAAAAACTGTTTTTT. Its translation is CASTSLRGGEKLFF. The chain recombines TRBV27 with TRBJ1-4, with D possibly matching TRBD1 (5 bases). CDR3 length equals 14 residues. V dropped 7 bases and J dropped 7 bases, with 16 bases sitting between them. The germline CDR1 and CDR2 sequences are MNHEY and SMNVEV (reference sequence).

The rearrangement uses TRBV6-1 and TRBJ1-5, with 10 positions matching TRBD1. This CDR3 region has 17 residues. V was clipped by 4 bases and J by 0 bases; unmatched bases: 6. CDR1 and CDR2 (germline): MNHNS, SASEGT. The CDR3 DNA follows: TGTGCCAGCAGTGGGACAGGGGGACTTTATAGCAATCAGCCCCAGCATTTT. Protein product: CASSGTGGLYSNQPQHF.

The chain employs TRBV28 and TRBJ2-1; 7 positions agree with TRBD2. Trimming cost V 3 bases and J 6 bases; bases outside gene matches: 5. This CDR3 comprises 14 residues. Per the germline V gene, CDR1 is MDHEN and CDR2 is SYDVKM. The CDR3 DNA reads TGTGCCAGCAGTTTTTGGTGGGAGGGCAATGAGCAGTTCTTC. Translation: CASSFWWEGNEQFF. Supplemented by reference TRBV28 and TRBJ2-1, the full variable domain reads DVKVTQSSRYLVKRTGEKVFLECVQDMDHENMFWYRQDPGLGLRLIYFSYDVKMKEKGDIPEGYSVSREKKERFSLILESASTNQTSMYLCASSFWWEGNEQFFGPGTRLTVL.

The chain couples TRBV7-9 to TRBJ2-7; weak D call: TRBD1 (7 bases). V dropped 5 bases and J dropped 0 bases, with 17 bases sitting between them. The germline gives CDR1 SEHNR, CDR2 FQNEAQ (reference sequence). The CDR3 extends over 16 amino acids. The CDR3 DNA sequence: TGTGCCAGCAGCCGCCTTCCGGGGGACAGCTCCTACGAGCAGTACTTC. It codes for CASSRLPGDSSYEQYF.

CDR3 nucleotides: TGTGCCAGCAGGCCGAGCGACAGGGGTGGGAGCAATCAGCCCCAGCATTTT. Residues: CASRPSDRGGSNQPQHF. This chain joins TRBV27 and TRBJ1-5; 8 nucleotides agree with TRBD1. The germline gives CDR1 MNHEY, CDR2 SMNVEV (reference sequence). Germline trimming cut 6 bases from V and 1 base from J; bases unmatched to any gene: 11. There are 17 residues in the CDR3.

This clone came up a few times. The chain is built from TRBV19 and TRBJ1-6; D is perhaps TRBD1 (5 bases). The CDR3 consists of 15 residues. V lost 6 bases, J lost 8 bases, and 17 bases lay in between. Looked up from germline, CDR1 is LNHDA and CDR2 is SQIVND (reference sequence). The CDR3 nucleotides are TGTGCCAGTAGCGCCCGACAGTCTCTGGATTCACCCCTCCACTTT. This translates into CASSARQSLDSPLHF.

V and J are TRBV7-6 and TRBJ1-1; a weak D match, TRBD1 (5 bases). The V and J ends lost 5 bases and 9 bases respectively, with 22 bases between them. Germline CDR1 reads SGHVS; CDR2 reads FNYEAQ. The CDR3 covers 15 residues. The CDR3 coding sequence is TGTGCCAGCAGCCCGAACCTGGGGCGACAGCAGAAAGCTTTCTTT. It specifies CASSPNLGRQQKAFF.

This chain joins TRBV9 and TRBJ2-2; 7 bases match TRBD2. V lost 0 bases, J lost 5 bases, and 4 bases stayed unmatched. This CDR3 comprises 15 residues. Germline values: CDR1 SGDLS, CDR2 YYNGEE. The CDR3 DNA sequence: TGTGCCAGCAGCGTAGATATGGGAGGGACCGGGGAGCTGTTTTTT. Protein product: CASSVDMGGTGELFF.

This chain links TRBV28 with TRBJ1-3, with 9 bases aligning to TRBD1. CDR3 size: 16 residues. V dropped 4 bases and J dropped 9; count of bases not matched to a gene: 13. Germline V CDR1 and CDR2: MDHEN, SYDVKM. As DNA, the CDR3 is TGTGCCAGCAGTTCGGGGGGACAGGGAAAAAGGGTCACCATATATTTT. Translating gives CASSSGGQGKRVTIYF.

The CDR3 nucleotides are TGTGCCAGCAGCGACAGGGGGCCGTCTGGGGCCAACGTCCTGACTTTC. This sequence encodes CASSDRGPSGANVLTF. This chain connects TRBV16 to TRBJ2-6; 10 bases agree with TRBD1. There are 16 residues in the CDR3. V was pared by 5 bases and J by 1 base, with 2 bases of the junction left unmatched. Germline values: CDR1 KGHSY, CDR2 FQNENV. The complete variable domain, with remaining parts taken from reference TRBV16 and TRBJ2-6, reads GEEVAQTPKHLVRGEGQKAKLYCAPIKGHSYVFWYQQVLKNEFKFLISFQNENVFDETGMPKERFSAKCLPNSPCSLEIQATKLEDSAVYFCASSDRGPSGANVLTFGAGSRLTVL.

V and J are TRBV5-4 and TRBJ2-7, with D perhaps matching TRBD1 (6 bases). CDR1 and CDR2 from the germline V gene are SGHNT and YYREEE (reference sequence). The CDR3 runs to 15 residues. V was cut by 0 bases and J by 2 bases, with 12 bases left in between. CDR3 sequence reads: CASSLDQQGTYEQYF. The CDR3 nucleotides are TGTGCCAGCAGCTTGGACCAACAGGGAACCTACGAGCAGTACTTC.

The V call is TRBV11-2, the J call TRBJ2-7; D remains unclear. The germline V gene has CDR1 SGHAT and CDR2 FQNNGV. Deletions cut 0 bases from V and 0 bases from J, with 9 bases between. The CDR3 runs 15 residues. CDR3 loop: CASSLEGSASYEQYF. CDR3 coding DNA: TGTGCCAGCAGCTTAGAGGGCTCCGCCTCCTACGAGCAGTACTTC. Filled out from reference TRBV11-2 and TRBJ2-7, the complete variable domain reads EAGVAQSPRYKIIEKRQSVAFWCNPISGHATLYWYQQILGQGPKLLIQFQNNGVVDDSQLPKDRFSAERLKGVDSTLKIQPAKLEDSAVYLCASSLEGSASYEQYFGPGTRLTVT.

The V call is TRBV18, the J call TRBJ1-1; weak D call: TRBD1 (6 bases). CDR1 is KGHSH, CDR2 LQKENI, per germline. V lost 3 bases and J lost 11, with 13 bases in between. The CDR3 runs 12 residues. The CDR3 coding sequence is TGTGCCAGCTCACCGGACGCTCAGGGGGCTTTCTTT. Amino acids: CASSPDAQGAFF.

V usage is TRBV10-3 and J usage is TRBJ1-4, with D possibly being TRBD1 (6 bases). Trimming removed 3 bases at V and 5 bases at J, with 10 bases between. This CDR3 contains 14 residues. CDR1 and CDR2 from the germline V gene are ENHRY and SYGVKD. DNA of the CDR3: TGTGCCATCAGTGAAGGGGGGGAGAATGAAAAACTGTTTTTT. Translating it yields CAISEGGENEKLFF.

The CDR3 reads CASSETYEQYF. The DNA for the CDR3 is TGTGCCAGCAGCGAGACCTACGAGCAGTACTTC. The chain links TRBV7-9 to TRBJ2-7, with no clear D. Germline V gene lookup returns CDR1 SEHNR and CDR2 FQNEAQ (reference sequence). The CDR3 is made up of 11 amino acids. Deletions cut 5 bases from V and 2 bases from J, with 4 bases between.

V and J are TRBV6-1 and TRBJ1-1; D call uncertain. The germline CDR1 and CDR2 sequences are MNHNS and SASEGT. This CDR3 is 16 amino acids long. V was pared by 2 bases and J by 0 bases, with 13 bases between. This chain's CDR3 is CASSEMWAAMNTEAFF. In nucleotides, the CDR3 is TGTGCCAGCAGTGAAATGTGGGCAGCCATGAACACTGAAGCTTTCTTT.

Here the CDR3 DNA reads TGTGCCAGCAGTCCTCACCCGGAGTTCGAAGACGAGCAGTACTTC. Amino acid sequence: CASSPHPEFEDEQYF. V and J are TRBV28 and TRBJ2-7; D remains ambiguous. V lost 5 bases and J 5 bases, leaving 19 bases between the germline ends. Looked up from germline, CDR1 is MDHEN and CDR2 is SYDVKM. This CDR3 spans 15 amino acids.

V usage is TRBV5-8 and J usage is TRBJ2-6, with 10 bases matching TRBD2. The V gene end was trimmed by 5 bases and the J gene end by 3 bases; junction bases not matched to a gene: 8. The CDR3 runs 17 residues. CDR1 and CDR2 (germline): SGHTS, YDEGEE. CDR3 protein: CASRPSGGAFGANVLTF. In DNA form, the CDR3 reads TGTGCCAGCAGACCCAGCGGGGGGGCTTTTGGGGCCAACGTCCTGACTTTC.

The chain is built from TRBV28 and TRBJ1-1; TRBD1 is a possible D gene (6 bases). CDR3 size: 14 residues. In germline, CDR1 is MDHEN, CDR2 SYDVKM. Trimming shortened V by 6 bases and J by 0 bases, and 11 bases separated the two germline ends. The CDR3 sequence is CASSDGGLNTEAFF. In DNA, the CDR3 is TGTGCCAGCAGCGATGGGGGCTTGAACACTGAAGCTTTCTTT.